A single sample gave rise to the 30 T cell receptor beta chains below, sequenced in a study of siplizumab effects on memory and regulatory T cells. Assay used: immunoSEQ multiplex PCR; TCRdb lists only in-frame clones, some missing. The sample includes about 120,000 clones, roughly 94% seen only once; the top ten take around 1.7%. The sample taken for sequencing was non-Treg CD4+ T cells sorted from blood. Receptor source: a human donor in good health.

The chain links TRBV7-2 to TRBJ2-5; D may be TRBD1 or TRBD2 (5 bases each). The CDR3 contains 11 residues. Trimming pared 4 bases from V and 7 bases from J, leaving 7 bases between. CDR1 is SGHTA, CDR2 FQGNSA, per germline. The DNA of the CDR3 is TGTGCCAGCAGCTCCGGGACGACCCAGTACTTC. Translated, it gives CASSSGTTQYF.

The chain couples TRBV27 to TRBJ2-7; TRBD2 aligns across 8 bases. V shed 5 bases, J shed 1 base, and the junction held 7 bases outside the gene matches. This CDR3 has 15 residues. Germline CDR1 reads MNHEY; CDR2 reads SMNVEV (reference sequence). The CDR3 DNA reads TGTGCCAGCAGTCCAACTAGCGGAGGGTCCTACGAGCAGTACTTC. Translating it yields CASSPTSGGSYEQYF.

This clone was seen only once. This chain links TRBV28 with TRBJ2-7; D gene unclear. CDR1 is MDHEN and CDR2 is SYDVKM in the germline V gene. This CDR3 contains 12 residues. The V gene lost 3 bases and the J gene lost 4 bases, with 7 bases spanning the gap. The CDR3 DNA sequence: TGTGCCAGCAGTTTGGCCCTTTACGAGCAGTACTTC. The encoded protein is CASSLALYEQYF.

This chain connects TRBV20-1 to TRBJ2-1; D might be TRBD1 (6 bases). The V gene's germline CDR1 is DFQATT and CDR2 SNEGSKA (reference sequence). The CDR3 covers 11 residues. The V end lost 6 bases, the J end lost 12 bases, and 15 bases lay between the germline ends. The CDR3 reads CSASRGFGQFF. The CDR3 DNA follows: TGCAGTGCCAGTAGGGGGTTTGGGCAGTTCTTC.

The chain carries TRBV7-2 and TRBJ2-7, with 9 bases identical to TRBD2. V was pared by 4 bases and J by 0 bases, with 4 bases of the junction left unmatched. The CDR3 is made up of 15 amino acids. From germline, CDR1 is SGHTA and CDR2 FQGNSA. The CDR3 region has the DNA TGTGCCAGCAGCTCGAGCGGGGGGCCCTCCTACGAGCAGTACTTC. This encodes CASSSSGGPSYEQYF.

The V call is TRBV10-3, the J call TRBJ2-3; TRBD2 matches 10 bases. Per germline, CDR1 ENHRY and CDR2 SYGVKD. CDR3 length equals 16 residues. J gave up 5 bases and V 6 bases, and 11 bases lay outside the gene matches. As DNA, the CDR3 is TGTGCCATCAGCCAACTAGCGGGAAGGGGGATAGATACGCAGTATTTT. Protein sequence: CAISQLAGRGIDTQYF.

The chain recombines TRBV7-2 with TRBJ1-5; maybe TRBD1 (5 bases). CDR1 SGHTA and CDR2 FQGNSA come from the germline V gene. V dropped 2 bases and J dropped 0 bases, with 8 bases sitting between them. The CDR3 runs 15 residues. In DNA, the CDR3 is TGTGCCAGCAGCTTATCGGGGGTTAGCAATCAGCCCCAGCATTTT. Its translation is CASSLSGVSNQPQHF.

This clone was recorded only once. The rearrangement joins TRBV5-6 to TRBJ2-1; no firm D call. The CDR3 length is 15 residues. V lost 2 bases, J lost 0 bases, and 9 bases lay in between. Germline V lookup: CDR1 SGHDT, CDR2 YYEEEE. CDR3 bases: TGTGCCAGCAGCTTAAAATGGAGCTCCTACAATGAGCAGTTCTTC. Translation: CASSLKWSSYNEQFF.

The gene calls are TRBV18 and TRBJ2-5; 10 bases agree with TRBD2. V dropped 3 bases and J dropped 4; count of bases not matched to a gene: 8. From germline, CDR1 is KGHSH and CDR2 LQKENI. The CDR3 is made up of 16 amino acids. The CDR3 reads CASSPRLAGESETQYF. The CDR3 DNA is TGTGCCAGCTCACCCAGGCTAGCGGGAGAATCAGAGACCCAGTACTTC.

The chain links TRBV10-3 to TRBJ2-1; no reliable D call. Germline CDR1 ENHRY, CDR2 SYGVKD. The CDR3 spans 13 residues. Trimming cost V 2 bases and J 3 bases, with 5 bases left between them. CDR3 DNA sequence: TGTGCCATCAGTGAGACAGTCTACAATGAGCAGTTCTTC. Its translation is CAISETVYNEQFF.

The V and J genes are TRBV5-1 and TRBJ2-7; D remains unclear. V lost 4 bases, J lost 1 base, and 6 bases lay in between. The CDR3 totals 12 residues. The germline V gene has CDR1 SGHRS and CDR2 YFSETQ. The CDR3 DNA sequence: TGCGCCAGCAGCCTATCTTCCTACGAGCAGTACTTC. Residues: CASSLSSYEQYF.

In DNA form, the CDR3 reads TGTGCCAGCATACGGTTCGGGGAGCTGTTTTTT. This codes for CASIRFGELFF. This chain links TRBV6-1 with TRBJ2-2; the D is unclear. Trimming shortened V by 7 bases and J by 7 bases, and 7 bases separated the two germline ends. This CDR3 contains 11 residues. Germline-derived CDR1 and CDR2 are MNHNS and SASEGT.

V gene TRBV10-1 combines with J gene TRBJ1-4, with TRBD1 identical over 12 bases. The CDR3 length is 16 residues. Germline V lookup: CDR1 WNHNN, CDR2 SYGVQD (reference sequence). V shed 6 bases and J 3 bases; nucleotides not matched to a gene: 5. The CDR3 here is CASRPGQGAANEKLFF. For the CDR3, the DNA is TGCGCCAGCAGGCCGGGACAGGGGGCGGCTAATGAAAAACTGTTTTTT.

This chain uses TRBV27 with TRBJ2-7; D unclear. Germline V gives CDR1 MNHEY, CDR2 SMNVEV (reference sequence). V was shortened by 3 bases and J by 5 bases, with 5 bases between the two germline ends. The CDR3 has 11 amino acids. CDR3 amino acids: CASSFAHEQYF. The CDR3 DNA reads as TGTGCCAGCAGTTTTGCCCACGAGCAGTACTTC.

The chain has TRBV30 and TRBJ1-6; the match to TRBD1 covers 8 bases. Per the germline V gene, CDR1 is GTSNPN and CDR2 is SVGIG (reference sequence). CDR3 length equals 14 residues. V was pared by 0 bases and J by 6 bases, with 1 base of the junction left unmatched. The CDR3 DNA reads as TGTGCCTGGAGTGTAGACAGGGGTAATTCACCCCTCCACTTT. Translating gives CAWSVDRGNSPLHF.

This chain connects TRBV19 to TRBJ2-1; no clear D gene. CDR1 and CDR2 from the germline V gene are LNHDA and SQIVND (reference sequence). V lost 6 bases to trimming and J lost 8 bases, with 20 bases between them. The CDR3 is made up of 15 amino acids. DNA of the CDR3: TGTGCCAGTAGCCTACGGGCCCTAGGGATCGATGAGCAGTTCTTC. This sequence encodes CASSLRALGIDEQFF. Drawing the rest from reference TRBV19 and TRBJ2-1, the complete variable domain is DGGITQSPKYLFRKEGQNVTLSCEQNLNHDAMYWYRQDPGQGLRLIYYSQIVNDFQKGDIAEGYSVSREKKESFPLTVTSAQKNPTAFYLCASSLRALGIDEQFFGPGTRLTVL.

This clone was counted a single time. The genes are TRBV5-1 and TRBJ2-1; D tentatively fits TRBD1 or TRBD2 (5 bases each). CDR1 and CDR2 from the germline V gene are SGHRS and YFSETQ. There are 15 residues in the CDR3. V dropped 6 bases and J dropped 7 bases, with 20 bases sitting between them. CDR3: CASNPTRDPRNEQFF. Here the CDR3 DNA reads TGCGCCAGCAACCCAACCCGGGACCCGAGGAATGAGCAGTTCTTC.

The chain recombines TRBV5-1 with TRBJ2-3; D perhaps matches TRBD1 (6 bases). The CDR3 totals 14 residues. Per germline, CDR1 SGHRS and CDR2 YFSETQ. Trimming removed 0 bases from V and 6 bases from J, with 11 bases in between. The CDR3 sequence is CASSLGQGKDTQYF. CDR3 bases: TGCGCCAGCAGCTTGGGTCAGGGGAAGGATACGCAGTATTTT.

This clone was counted once. This sequence joins TRBV7-2 and TRBJ1-2, with 7 bases matching TRBD1. The trim removed 3 bases at V and 8 bases at J, leaving 3 bases unmatched. Germline V lookup: CDR1 SGHTA, CDR2 FQGNSA. The CDR3 totals 12 residues. The CDR3 protein is CASSFDREGYTF. Written as DNA, the CDR3 is TGTGCCAGCAGCTTTGACAGGGAGGGCTACACCTTC.

This chain connects TRBV6-1 to TRBJ1-1; maybe TRBD1 (5 bases). The germline V and J ends were trimmed by 5 bases and 7 bases, with 20 bases remaining between them. This CDR3 comprises 15 residues. Per the germline V gene, CDR1 is MNHNS and CDR2 is SASEGT. The CDR3 loop reads CASSISIDGGGEAFF. The CDR3 coding sequence is TGTGCCAGCAGTATATCTATAGACGGGGGGGGTGAAGCTTTCTTT.

The V call is TRBV6-5, the J call TRBJ1-2; perhaps TRBD1 as D (6 bases). Germline V CDR1 and CDR2: MNHEY, SVGAGI. The ends were cut back, 2 bases at V and 2 bases at J, with 12 bases in the middle. This CDR3 comprises 15 residues. CDR3 sequence reads: CASSYGRGANYGYTF. CDR3 nucleotide sequence: TGTGCCAGCAGTTACGGACGGGGGGCGAACTATGGCTACACCTTC.

The rearrangement links TRBV6-5 to TRBJ1-1; D uncertain. V gave up 6 bases and J gave up 4 bases, with 15 bases separating them. CDR1 and CDR2 (germline): MNHEY, SVGAGI. The CDR3 spans 14 residues. CDR3 protein: CASRLQAASTEAFF. Written as DNA, the CDR3 is TGTGCCAGCAGACTCCAGGCGGCTAGCACTGAAGCTTTCTTT.

The V call is TRBV5-1, the J call TRBJ2-7, with a weak D call TRBD1 (5 bases). The CDR3 sequence is 13 residues long. CDR1 is SGHRS and CDR2 is YFSETQ in the germline V gene. Trimming took 5 bases from V and 2 from J, leaving 11 bases between them. As DNA, the CDR3 is TGCGCCAGCAGACCGACAGCAACCTACGAGCAGTACTTC. It translates to CASRPTATYEQYF.

The gene calls are TRBV18 and TRBJ1-2, with D uncertain. From germline, CDR1 is KGHSH and CDR2 LQKENI. V lost 5 bases and J 5 bases, leaving 9 bases between the germline ends. This CDR3 has 12 amino acids. The CDR3 DNA is TGTGCCAGCTCATGGGAAAATTATGGCTACACCTTC. It translates to CASSWENYGYTF. The complete variable domain, with remaining parts taken from reference TRBV18 and TRBJ1-2, reads NAGVMQNPRHLVRRRGQEARLRCSPMKGHSHVYWYRQLPEEGLKFMVYLQKENIIDESGMPKERFSAEFPKEGPSILRIQQVVRGDSAAYFCASSWENYGYTFGSGTRLTVV.

This clone was observed once. The chain carries TRBV7-9 and TRBJ1-4, with a tentative D call TRBD1 (5 bases). This CDR3 spans 14 amino acids. V was clipped by 3 bases and J by 7 bases, with 12 bases between them. Per germline, CDR1 SEHNR and CDR2 FQNEAQ (reference sequence). CDR3 sequence reads: CASSFQQEGEKLFF. CDR3 nucleotide sequence: TGTGCCAGCAGCTTTCAACAGGAGGGTGAAAAACTGTTTTTT.

The rearrangement joins TRBV5-4 to TRBJ2-3, with unresolved D. Germline values: CDR1 SGHNT, CDR2 YYREEE (reference sequence). The CDR3 is 15 amino acids. The ends were cut back, 6 bases at V and 3 bases at J, with 17 bases in the middle. In nucleotides, the CDR3 is TGTGCCAGCACCCCCAGTGGGCTGATAACAGATACGCAGTATTTT. It yields the protein CASTPSGLITDTQYF. Together with reference TRBV5-4 and TRBJ2-3, the CDR3 gives the full variable domain: ETGVTQSPTHLIKTRGQQVTLRCSSQSGHNTVSWYQQALGQGPQFIFQYYREEENGRGNFPPRFSGLQFPNYSSELNVNALELDDSALYLCASTPSGLITDTQYFGPGTRLTVL.

The count of this clone is one. V gene TRBV27 combines with J gene TRBJ1-5; D is undetermined. Germline loops: CDR1 MNHEY, CDR2 SMNVEV (reference sequence). There are 16 residues in the CDR3. Trimming stripped 5 bases from V and 4 bases from J, with 18 bases between. The DNA of the CDR3 is TGTGCCAGCAGTACCCCTAAAGAGACGGTTAATCAGCCCCAGCATTTT. Protein: CASSTPKETVNQPQHF.

The V gene is TRBV19, the J gene TRBJ2-2, with 10 bases aligning to TRBD2. The CDR3 contains 16 residues. Unmatched junction bases numbered 9, after V lost 7 bases and J lost 4 bases. CDR1 is LNHDA and CDR2 is SQIVND in the germline V gene (reference sequence). The CDR3 DNA sequence: TGTGCCAGTAAGCGACTAGCGGGCGACTCCACCGGGGAGCTGTTTTTT. Its translation: CASKRLAGDSTGELFF.

This chain uses TRBV7-8 with TRBJ2-7; D unresolved. The germline CDR1 and CDR2 sequences are SGHVS and FQNEAQ. V lost 0 bases and J 4 bases, leaving 19 bases between the germline ends. The CDR3 extends over 17 amino acids. CDR3 amino acids: CASSLAGTSNTLYEQYF. CDR3 coding DNA: TGTGCCAGCAGCTTAGCGGGCACCTCAAATACATTATACGAGCAGTACTTC. Drawing the rest from reference TRBV7-8 and TRBJ2-7, the complete variable domain is GAGVSQSPRYKVAKRGQDVALRCDPISGHVSLFWYQQALGQGPEFLTYFQNEAQLDKSGLPSDRFFAERPEGSVSTLKIQRTQQEDSAVYLCASSLAGTSNTLYEQYFGPGTRLTVT.

This chain connects TRBV11-1 to TRBJ2-5; TRBD2 matches 10 bases. Germline trimming cut 9 bases from V and 1 base from J; bases unmatched to any gene: 5. The CDR3 contains 14 residues. Germline lookup yields CDR1 SGHAT and CDR2 FQDESV (reference sequence). CDR3 in DNA: TGTGCCAGGGGGACTAGCGTCGCCCAAGAGACCCAGTACTTC. Its protein product is CARGTSVAQETQYF. The full variable domain, completed using reference TRBV11-1 and TRBJ2-5, is EAEVAQSPRYKITEKSQAVAFWCDPISGHATLYWYRQILGQGPELLVQFQDESVVDDSQLPKDRFSAERLKGVDSTLKIQPAELGDSAMYLCARGTSVAQETQYFGPGTRLLVL.